This TCR beta chain was obtained from a study of memory CD8 T cells in hepatitis C reinfection. Study in general: A couple of donors cleared primary HCV but became chronic after reinfection. A positive HCV RNA test after two negatives ≥60 days apart defined reinfection. Samples late or after reinfection came 12 to 24 weeks post-detection.

Time point here: late/post reinfection, 12 to 24 weeks after detection. No in vitro expansion preceded TCR sequencing of the sorted cells. TCRdb keeps only in-frame clones here, not all; method: immunoSEQ multiplex PCR. The table lists about 46,000 clones, roughly nine tenths of them singletons. The CDR3 is 19 residues long. V shed 5 bases and J 4 bases; nucleotides not matched to a gene: 16. Germline V gene data show CDR1 as MNHEY and CDR2 as SMNVEV (reference sequence). This chain connects TRBV27 to TRBJ2-2, with TRBD2 matching over 10 bases. The TCR was taken from a young man with hepatitis C virus infection. Sequenced input: naive CD8+ T cells sorted from blood. The CDR3: CASSKRPPLAGDVTGELFF. CDR3 nucleotide sequence: TGTGCCAGCAGTAAAAGACCCCCTCTAGCGGGAGATGTCACCGGGGAGCTGTTTTTT.